In its sample, the clone carrying this T cell receptor beta chain was seen a few times. The data are from a study of blood T cell repertoires in COVID-19. As for the study in general: Sample material is recorded as cDNA or gDNA derived from T cells, B-cell-depleted T cells, or PBMCs.

Here immunoSEQ multiplex PCR was the method, and the copy in TCRdb shows in-frame clones only, minus some. The sample shows more than 300,000 clones, roughly 89% of them seen only once. There are 13 residues in the CDR3. V was shortened by 0 bases and J by 9 bases, with 12 bases between the two germline ends. Germline V CDR1 and CDR2: SGHRS, YFSETQ. The genes are TRBV5-1 and TRBJ1-2, with D possibly TRBD1 on 6 matching bases. The sequence was collected from a woman in her forties with COVID-19, enrolled during active disease. What was sequenced was peripheral blood. The chain's CDR3 is CASSLDQGKSYTF. CDR3 nucleotides: TGCGCCAGCAGCTTGGATCAGGGGAAAAGCTACACCTTC. The full variable domain, with the rest looked up from reference TRBV5-1 and TRBJ1-2, is KAGVTQTPRYLIKTRGQQVTLSCSPISGHRSVSWYQQTPGQGLQFLFEYFSETQRNKGNFPGRFSGRQFSNSRSEMNVSTLELGDSALYLCASSLDQGKSYTFGSGTRLTVV.